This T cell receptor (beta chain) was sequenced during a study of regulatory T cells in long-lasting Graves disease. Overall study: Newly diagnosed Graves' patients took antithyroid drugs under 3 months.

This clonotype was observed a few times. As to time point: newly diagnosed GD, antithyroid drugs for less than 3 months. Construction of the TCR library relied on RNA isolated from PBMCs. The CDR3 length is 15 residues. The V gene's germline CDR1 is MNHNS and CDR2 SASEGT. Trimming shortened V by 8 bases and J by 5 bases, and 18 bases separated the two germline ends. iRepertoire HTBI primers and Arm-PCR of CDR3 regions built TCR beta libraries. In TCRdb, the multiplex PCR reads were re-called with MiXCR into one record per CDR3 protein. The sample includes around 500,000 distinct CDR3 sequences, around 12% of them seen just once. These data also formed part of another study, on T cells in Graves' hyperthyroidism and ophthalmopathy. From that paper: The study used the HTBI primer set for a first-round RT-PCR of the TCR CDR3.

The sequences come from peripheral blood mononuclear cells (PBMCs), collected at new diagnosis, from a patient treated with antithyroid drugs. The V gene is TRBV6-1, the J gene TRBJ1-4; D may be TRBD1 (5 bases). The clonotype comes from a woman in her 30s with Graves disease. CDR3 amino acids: CASHTRRGSNEKLFF. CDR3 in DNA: TGTGCCAGCCACACCCGTCGGGGGTCGAATGAAAAACTGTTTTTT.